In its sample, the clone carrying this T cell receptor beta chain was seen many times. Its antigen remains unknown. An end of the junction differs from the germline gene, which may be a read error. The data belong to a study of type 1 regulatory T cells. Turning to the study itself: T-allo10 is an in vitro-generated, Tr1-enriched CD4 T cell product specific for alloantigen.

The CDR3 is 15 amino acids. Per the germline V gene, CDR1 is SGHAT and CDR2 is FQNNGV. A single record per CDR3 protein comes from TCRdb applying MiXCR to the reads. Here the sample spans about 69,000 distinct CDR3 sequences, less than 25% being singletons. Study-wide findings and caveats: Compared with non-Tr1 cells, Tr1 cells showed a narrower TCR repertoire.

The V call is TRBV11-2, the J call TRBJ2-1; 9 bases map to TRBD1. Sequenced material: cultured type 1 regulatory T (Tr1) cells, either the whole culture or a sorted fraction (not recorded which). The TCR comes from a human donor in good health. CDR3 sequence: CASSLDRGVWYEQFF. The CDR3 DNA follows: TGTGCCAGCAGCCTAGACAGGGGGGTATGGTATGAGCAGTTCTTC.